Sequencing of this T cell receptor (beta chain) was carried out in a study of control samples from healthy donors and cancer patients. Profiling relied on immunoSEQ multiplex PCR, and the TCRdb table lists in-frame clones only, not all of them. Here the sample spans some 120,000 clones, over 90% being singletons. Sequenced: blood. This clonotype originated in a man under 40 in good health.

CDR3 amino acids: CASSLMGRQAFF. The CDR3 DNA reads TGTGCCAGCAGTTTAATGGGCAGACAAGCTTTCTTT. The V gene is TRBV28, the J gene TRBJ1-1, with D unclear. The CDR3 spans 12 residues. V shed 2 bases and J shed 9 bases, with 10 bases lying between them. Germline-derived CDR1 and CDR2 are MDHEN and SYDVKM.